These 11 T cell receptor beta chains were all obtained from the same sample, sequenced in a study of T cells after yellow fever vaccination. A single record per CDR3 protein comes from TCRdb applying MiXCR to the 5' RACE reads. The table shows about 120,000 distinct CDR3 sequences, with approximately 7.1% occurring only once. This specimen consisted of CD4+ T cells sorted from PBMCs, obtained about 49 days after the first yellow fever vaccination. Receptors were obtained from a man between 18 and 35 years old who received the YFV17D yellow fever vaccine.

This clonotype was counted ten times or more. The chain links TRBV12-3 or TRBV12-4 to TRBJ1-1; tentatively, D is TRBD1 (5 bases). The CDR3 has 11 amino acids. Trimming left V 8 bases short and J 5 bases short, with 9 bases between. CDR3 sequence: CASSRGTEAFF. In nucleotides, the CDR3 is TGTGCCAGCTCACGGGGGACTGAAGCTTTCTTT.

This clonotype came up many times. This chain links TRBV3-1 with TRBJ2-5; D call uncertain. Germline CDR1 is LGHDT and CDR2 is YNNKEL (reference sequence). The germline V and J ends were trimmed by 4 bases and 5 bases, with 11 bases remaining between them. The CDR3 has 13 residues. The CDR3 spells CASSPSAGETQYF. The CDR3, as DNA: TGTGCCAGCAGCCCCTCGGCCGGGGAGACCCAGTACTTC.

This clonotype was recorded at least ten times. V is TRBV10-3 and J is TRBJ2-3; no clear D gene. The V gene's germline CDR1 is ENHRY and CDR2 SYGVKD. The V end was cut by 0 bases, the J end by 0 bases, with 4 bases between. The CDR3 extends over 14 amino acids. The CDR3 DNA is TGTGCCATCAGTGAGTCGCATAGCACAGATACGCAGTATTTT. Amino acids: CAISESHSTDTQYF.

Regarding this clonotype: One junction end disagrees with the germline gene, perhaps due to a read error. The gene calls are TRBV20-1 and TRBJ2-1; D remains unclear. CDR1 and CDR2 (germline): DFQATT, SNEGSKA (reference sequence). The CDR3 loop spans 12 amino acids. CDR3 protein: CSAGVWSNEQLF. The CDR3 DNA reads TGCAGTGCTGGCGTATGGTCCAATGAGCAGCTCTTC.

A word on this clonotype: This may stem from a read error, because a much larger clone lies one nucleotide away. The chain recombines TRBV24-1 with TRBJ2-1; TRBD2 matches at 7 bases. The length of the CDR3 is 13 residues. Trimming removed 6 bases from V and 7 bases from J; junction bases left unmatched: 5. Looked up from germline, CDR1 is KGHDR and CDR2 is SFDVKD. The CDR3 nucleotides read TGTGCCACCAGTCTAGCGGCGGGTAATGAGCAGTTCTTC. Encoded protein: CATSLAAGNEQFF.

This clonotype was seen ten or more times. The J gene is TRBJ2-7, the V gene TRBV13; TRBD2 aligns across 12 bases. There are 22 residues in the CDR3. Germline CDR1 and CDR2: PRHDT and FYEKMQ (reference sequence). The ends lost 5 bases at V and 0 bases at J; junction bases unmatched: 23. CDR3 region: CASSPGGTSGGPGAMLSYEQYF. The CDR3 region has the DNA TGTGCCAGCAGCCCTGGTGGCACTAGCGGGGGGCCGGGTGCGATGCTCTCCTACGAGCAGTACTTC.

This clonotype was counted ten times or more. The chain uses TRBV20-1 and TRBJ2-1; D possibly corresponds to TRBD2 (7 bases). V lost 3 bases and J 7 bases, leaving 19 bases between the germline ends. The CDR3 extends over 15 amino acids. Per the germline V gene, CDR1 is DFQATT and CDR2 is SNEGSKA (reference sequence). CDR3 bases: TGCAGTGCTAGTGAGGGGGGGGTTTTTTGGAATGAGCAGTTCTTC. Translated, it gives CSASEGGVFWNEQFF.

There are many counts of this clonotype. CDR3 in DNA: TGTGCCAGCAGCTTGGTGGGCGGGACAGGGATCGGGGCCAACGTCCTGACTTTC. It yields the protein CASSLVGGTGIGANVLTF. This chain joins TRBV7-8 and TRBJ2-6, with TRBD1 identical over 9 bases. Germline V gene data show CDR1 as SGHVS and CDR2 as FQNEAQ. V lost 3 bases to trimming and J lost 4 bases; unmatched junction nucleotides: 10. The CDR3 spans 18 residues.

This clonotype was detected ten times or more. The V and J genes are TRBV20-1 and TRBJ1-5; D is unresolved. The length of the CDR3 is 13 residues. Germline CDR1 DFQATT, CDR2 SNEGSKA (reference sequence). Deletions cut 0 bases from V and 0 bases from J, with 3 bases between. The CDR3: CSAREDSNQPQHF. CDR3 nucleotide sequence: TGCAGTGCTAGAGAAGATAGCAATCAGCCCCAGCATTTT.

The table lists this clonotype with many counts. The rearrangement joins TRBV7-9 to TRBJ2-3; the match to TRBD1 covers 8 bases. There are 14 residues in the CDR3. Trimming cost V 2 bases and J 4 bases; bases outside gene matches: 2. Germline CDR1 is SEHNR and CDR2 is FQNEAQ (reference sequence). CDR3 region: CASSLSGGPDTQYF. The CDR3 DNA sequence: TGTGCCAGCAGCTTATCAGGGGGCCCAGATACGCAGTATTTT. Full variable domain (outside the CDR3, taken from reference TRBV7-9 and TRBJ2-3): DTGVSQNPRHKITKRGQNVTFRCDPISEHNRLYWYRQTLGQGPEFLTYFQNEAQLEKSRLLSDRFSAERPKGSFSTLEIQRTEQGDSAMYLCASSLSGGPDTQYFGPGTRLTVL.

There are many counts of this clonotype. This chain uses TRBV10-2 with TRBJ1-5; no clear D. V was shortened by 4 bases and J by 2 bases, with 15 bases between the two germline ends. The CDR3 is 16 amino acids. Per germline, CDR1 WSHSY and CDR2 SAAADI. The chain's CDR3 is CASSVSILWGNQPQHF. In nucleotides, the CDR3 is TGCGCCAGCAGTGTATCAATTCTTTGGGGCAATCAGCCCCAGCATTTT.